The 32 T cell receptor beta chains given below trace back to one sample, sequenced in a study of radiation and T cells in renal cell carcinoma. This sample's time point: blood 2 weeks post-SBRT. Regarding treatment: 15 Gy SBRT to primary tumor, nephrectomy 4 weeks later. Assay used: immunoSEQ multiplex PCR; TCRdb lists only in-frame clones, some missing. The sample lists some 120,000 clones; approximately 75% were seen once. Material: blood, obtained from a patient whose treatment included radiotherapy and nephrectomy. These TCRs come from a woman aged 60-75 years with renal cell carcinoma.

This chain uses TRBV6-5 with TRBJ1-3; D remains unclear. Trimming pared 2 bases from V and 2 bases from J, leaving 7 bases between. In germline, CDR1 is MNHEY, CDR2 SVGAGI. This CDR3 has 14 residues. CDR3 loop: CASSYGQTGNTIYF. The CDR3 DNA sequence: TGTGCCAGCAGTTACGGTCAAACTGGAAACACCATATATTTT.

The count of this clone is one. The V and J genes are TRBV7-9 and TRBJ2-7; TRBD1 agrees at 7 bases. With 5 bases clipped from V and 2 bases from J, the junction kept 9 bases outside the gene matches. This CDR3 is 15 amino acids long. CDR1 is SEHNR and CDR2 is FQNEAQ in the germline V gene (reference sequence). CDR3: CASSPGRQGAYEQYF. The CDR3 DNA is TGTGCCAGCAGCCCGGGCCGACAGGGTGCCTACGAGCAGTACTTC.

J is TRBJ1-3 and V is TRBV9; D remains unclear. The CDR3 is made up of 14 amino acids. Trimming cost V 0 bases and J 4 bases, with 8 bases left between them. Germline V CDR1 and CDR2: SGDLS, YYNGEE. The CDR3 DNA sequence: TGTGCCAGCAGCGTAGATGAAGTCGGAAACACCATATATTTT. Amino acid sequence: CASSVDEVGNTIYF.

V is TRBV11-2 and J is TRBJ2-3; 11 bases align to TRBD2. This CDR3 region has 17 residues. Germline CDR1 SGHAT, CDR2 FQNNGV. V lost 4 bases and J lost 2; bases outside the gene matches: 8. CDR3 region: CASSSTVAGGLTDTQYF. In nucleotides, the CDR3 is TGTGCCAGCAGCTCAACCGTAGCGGGGGGGCTCACAGATACGCAGTATTTT.

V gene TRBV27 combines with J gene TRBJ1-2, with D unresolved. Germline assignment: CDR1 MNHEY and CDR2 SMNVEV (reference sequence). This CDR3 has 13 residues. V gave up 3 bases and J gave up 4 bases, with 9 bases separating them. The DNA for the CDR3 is TGTGCCAGCAGTTTCGGGTCTTCCTATGGCTACACCTTC. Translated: CASSFGSSYGYTF.

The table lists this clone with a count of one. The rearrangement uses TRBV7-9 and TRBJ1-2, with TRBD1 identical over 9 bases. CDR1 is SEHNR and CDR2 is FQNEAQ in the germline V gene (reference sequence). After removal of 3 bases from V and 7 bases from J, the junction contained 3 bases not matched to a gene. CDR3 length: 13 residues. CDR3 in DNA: TGTGCCAGCAGCTTTGGACAGGGGAGTGGCTACACCTTC. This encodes CASSFGQGSGYTF.

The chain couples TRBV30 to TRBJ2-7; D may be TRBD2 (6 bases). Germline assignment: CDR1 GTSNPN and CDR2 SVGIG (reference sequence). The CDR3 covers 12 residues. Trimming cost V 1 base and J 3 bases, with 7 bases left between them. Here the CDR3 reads CAWSGAGYEQYF. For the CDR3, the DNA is TGTGCCTGGAGTGGAGCGGGCTACGAGCAGTACTTC.

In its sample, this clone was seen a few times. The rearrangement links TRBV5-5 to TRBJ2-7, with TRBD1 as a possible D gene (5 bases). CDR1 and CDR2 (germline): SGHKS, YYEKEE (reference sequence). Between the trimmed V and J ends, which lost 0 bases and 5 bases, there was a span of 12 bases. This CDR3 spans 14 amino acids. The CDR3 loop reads CASSLEQVLNEQYF. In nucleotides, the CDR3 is TGTGCCAGCAGCTTGGAACAGGTTCTCAACGAGCAGTACTTC.

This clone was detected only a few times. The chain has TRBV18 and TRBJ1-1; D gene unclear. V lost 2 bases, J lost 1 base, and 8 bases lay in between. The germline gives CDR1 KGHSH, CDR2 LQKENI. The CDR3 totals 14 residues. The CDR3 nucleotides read TGTGCCAGCTCACCATCATGGGGGAACACTGAAGCTTTCTTT. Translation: CASSPSWGNTEAFF.

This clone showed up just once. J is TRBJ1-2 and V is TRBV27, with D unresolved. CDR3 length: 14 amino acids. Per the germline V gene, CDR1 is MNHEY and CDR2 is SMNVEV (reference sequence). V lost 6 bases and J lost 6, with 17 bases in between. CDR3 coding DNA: TGTGCCAGCAGCTCGACACCCCGCAAGGATGGCTACACCTTC. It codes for CASSSTPRKDGYTF.

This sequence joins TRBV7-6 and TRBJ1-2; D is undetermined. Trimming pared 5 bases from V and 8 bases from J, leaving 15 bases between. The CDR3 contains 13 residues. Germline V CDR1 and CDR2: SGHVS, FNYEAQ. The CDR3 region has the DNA TGTGCCAGCAGCCCCTCCAAATCAGGCGGCTACACCTTC. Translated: CASSPSKSGGYTF.

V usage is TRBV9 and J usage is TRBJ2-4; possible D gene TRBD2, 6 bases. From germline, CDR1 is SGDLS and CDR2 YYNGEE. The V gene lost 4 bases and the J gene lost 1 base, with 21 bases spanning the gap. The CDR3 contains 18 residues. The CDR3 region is CASSPSGWTGGAKNIQYF. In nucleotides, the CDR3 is TGTGCCAGCAGCCCGTCAGGGTGGACCGGGGGTGCCAAAAACATTCAGTACTTC.

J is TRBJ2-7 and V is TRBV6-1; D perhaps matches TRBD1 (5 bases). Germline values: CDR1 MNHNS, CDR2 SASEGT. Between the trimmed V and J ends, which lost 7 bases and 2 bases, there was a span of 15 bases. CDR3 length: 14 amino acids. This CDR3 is CASILTAGPYEQYF. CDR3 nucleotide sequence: TGTGCCAGCATTTTAACGGCAGGGCCCTACGAGCAGTACTTC.

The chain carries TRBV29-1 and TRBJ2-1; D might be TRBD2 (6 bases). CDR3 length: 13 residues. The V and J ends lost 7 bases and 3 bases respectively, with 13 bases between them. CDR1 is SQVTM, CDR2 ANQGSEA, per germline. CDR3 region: CSAAGGVYNEQFF. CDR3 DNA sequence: TGCAGCGCCGCTGGAGGGGTCTACAATGAGCAGTTCTTC.

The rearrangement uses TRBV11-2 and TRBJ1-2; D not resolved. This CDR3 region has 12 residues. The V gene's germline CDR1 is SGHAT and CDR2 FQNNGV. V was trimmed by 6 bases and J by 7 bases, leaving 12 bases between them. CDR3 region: CASSPTVSGYTF. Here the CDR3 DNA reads TGTGCCAGCAGTCCTACTGTGAGTGGCTACACCTTC.

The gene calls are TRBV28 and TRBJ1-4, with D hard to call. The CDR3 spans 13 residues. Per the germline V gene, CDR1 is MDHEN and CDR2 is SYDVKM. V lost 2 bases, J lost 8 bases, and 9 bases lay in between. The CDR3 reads CASSLIMGEKLFF. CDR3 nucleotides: TGTGCCAGCAGTTTAATTATGGGCGAAAAACTGTTTTTT. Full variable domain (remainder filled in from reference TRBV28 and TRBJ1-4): DVKVTQSSRYLVKRTGEKVFLECVQDMDHENMFWYRQDPGLGLRLIYFSYDVKMKEKGDIPEGYSVSREKKERFSLILESASTNQTSMYLCASSLIMGEKLFFGSGTQLSVL.

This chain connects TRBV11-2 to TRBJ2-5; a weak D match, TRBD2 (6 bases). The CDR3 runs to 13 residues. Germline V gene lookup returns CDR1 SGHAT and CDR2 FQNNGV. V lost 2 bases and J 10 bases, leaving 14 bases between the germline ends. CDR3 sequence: CASSLSPPGVQYF. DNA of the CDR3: TGTGCCAGCAGCTTATCGCCTCCGGGAGTCCAGTACTTC. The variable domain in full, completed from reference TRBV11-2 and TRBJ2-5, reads EAGVAQSPRYKIIEKRQSVAFWCNPISGHATLYWYQQILGQGPKLLIQFQNNGVVDDSQLPKDRFSAERLKGVDSTLKIQPAKLEDSAVYLCASSLSPPGVQYFGPGTRLLVL.

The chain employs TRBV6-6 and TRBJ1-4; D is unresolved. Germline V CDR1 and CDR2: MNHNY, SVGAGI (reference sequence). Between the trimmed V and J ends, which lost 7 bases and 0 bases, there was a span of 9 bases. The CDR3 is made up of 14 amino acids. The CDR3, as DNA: TGTGCCAGCACCGAGTCTGCAACTAATGAAAAACTGTTTTTT. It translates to CASTESATNEKLFF.

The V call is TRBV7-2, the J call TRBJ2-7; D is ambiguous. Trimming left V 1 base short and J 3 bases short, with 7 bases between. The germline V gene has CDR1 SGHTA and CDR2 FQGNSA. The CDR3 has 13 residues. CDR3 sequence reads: CASSLVRNYEQYF. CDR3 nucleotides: TGTGCCAGCAGCTTAGTCAGAAACTACGAGCAGTACTTC.

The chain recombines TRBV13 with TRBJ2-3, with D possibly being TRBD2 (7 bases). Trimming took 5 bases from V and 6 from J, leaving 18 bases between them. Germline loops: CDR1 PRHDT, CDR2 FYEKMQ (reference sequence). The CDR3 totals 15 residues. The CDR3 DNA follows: TGTGCCAGCAGCGAGACCGGAGGGGGGGTGGATACGCAGTATTTT. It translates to CASSETGGGVDTQYF.

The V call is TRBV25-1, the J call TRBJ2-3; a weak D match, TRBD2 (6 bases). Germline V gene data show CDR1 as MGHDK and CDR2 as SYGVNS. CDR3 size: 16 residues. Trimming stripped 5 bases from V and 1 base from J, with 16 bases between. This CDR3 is CASSLQSGLGTDTQYF. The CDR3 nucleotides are TGTGCCAGCAGTCTCCAAAGCGGGTTAGGCACAGATACGCAGTATTTT.

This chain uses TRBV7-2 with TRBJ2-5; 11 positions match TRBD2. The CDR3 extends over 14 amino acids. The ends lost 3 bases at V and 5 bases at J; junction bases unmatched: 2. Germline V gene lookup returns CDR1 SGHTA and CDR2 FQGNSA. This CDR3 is CASSLPSGGETQYF. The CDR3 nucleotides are TGTGCCAGCAGCTTGCCTAGCGGGGGGGAGACCCAGTACTTC.

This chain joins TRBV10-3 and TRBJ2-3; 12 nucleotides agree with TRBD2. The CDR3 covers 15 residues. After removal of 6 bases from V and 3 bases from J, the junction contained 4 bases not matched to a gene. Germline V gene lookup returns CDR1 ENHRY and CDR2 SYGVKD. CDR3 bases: TGTGCCATCAGCCTAGCGGGAGGGCCAACAGATACGCAGTATTTT. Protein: CAISLAGGPTDTQYF.

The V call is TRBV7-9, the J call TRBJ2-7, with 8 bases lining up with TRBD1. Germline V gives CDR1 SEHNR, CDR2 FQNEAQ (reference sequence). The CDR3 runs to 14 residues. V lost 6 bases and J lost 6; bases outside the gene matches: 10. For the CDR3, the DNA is TGTGCCAGCAGTACCGGGACAGGTGAGGTCGAGCAGTACTTC. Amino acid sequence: CASSTGTGEVEQYF.

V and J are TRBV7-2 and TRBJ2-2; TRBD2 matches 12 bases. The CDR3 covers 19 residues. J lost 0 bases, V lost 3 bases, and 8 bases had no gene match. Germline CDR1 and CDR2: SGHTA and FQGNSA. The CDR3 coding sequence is TGTGCCAGCAGCTTGAGACTAGCGGGAGTTATGGCGAACACCGGGGAGCTGTTTTTT. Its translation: CASSLRLAGVMANTGELFF.

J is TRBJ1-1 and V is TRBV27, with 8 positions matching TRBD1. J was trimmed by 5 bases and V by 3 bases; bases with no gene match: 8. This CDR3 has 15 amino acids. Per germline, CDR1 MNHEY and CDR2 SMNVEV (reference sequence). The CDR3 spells CASSLDTGGRTEAFF. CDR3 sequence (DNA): TGTGCCAGCAGTTTGGATACAGGGGGGAGGACTGAAGCTTTCTTT.

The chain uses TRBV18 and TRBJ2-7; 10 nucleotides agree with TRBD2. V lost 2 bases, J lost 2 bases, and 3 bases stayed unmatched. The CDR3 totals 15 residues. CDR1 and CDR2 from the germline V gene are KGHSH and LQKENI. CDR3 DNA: TGTGCCAGCTCACCAAGCCTAGCGGGGGCCTACGAGCAGTACTTC. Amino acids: CASSPSLAGAYEQYF.

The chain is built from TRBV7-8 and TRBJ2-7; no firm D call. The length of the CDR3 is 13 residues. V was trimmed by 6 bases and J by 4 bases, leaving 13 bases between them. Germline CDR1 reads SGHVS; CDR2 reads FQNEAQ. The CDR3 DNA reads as TGTGCCAGCAGTTACGGACCAGAGTACGAGCAGTACTTC. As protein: CASSYGPEYEQYF.

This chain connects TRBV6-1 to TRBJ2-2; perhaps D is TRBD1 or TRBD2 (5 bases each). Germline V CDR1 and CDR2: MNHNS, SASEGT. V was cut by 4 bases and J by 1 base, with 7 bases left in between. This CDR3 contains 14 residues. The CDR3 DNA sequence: TGTGCCAGCAGTGGGGACCAGAACACCGGGGAGCTGTTTTTT. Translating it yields CASSGDQNTGELFF.

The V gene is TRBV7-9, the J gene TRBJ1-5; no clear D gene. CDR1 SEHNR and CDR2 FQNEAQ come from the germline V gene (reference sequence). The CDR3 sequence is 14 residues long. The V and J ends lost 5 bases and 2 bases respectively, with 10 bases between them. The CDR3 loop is CASSPTKGNQPQHF. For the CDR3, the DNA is TGTGCCAGCAGCCCGACCAAAGGCAATCAGCCCCAGCATTTT. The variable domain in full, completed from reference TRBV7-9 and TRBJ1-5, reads DTGVSQNPRHKITKRGQNVTFRCDPISEHNRLYWYRQTLGQGPEFLTYFQNEAQLEKSRLLSDRFSAERPKGSFSTLEIQRTEQGDSAMYLCASSPTKGNQPQHFGDGTRLSIL.

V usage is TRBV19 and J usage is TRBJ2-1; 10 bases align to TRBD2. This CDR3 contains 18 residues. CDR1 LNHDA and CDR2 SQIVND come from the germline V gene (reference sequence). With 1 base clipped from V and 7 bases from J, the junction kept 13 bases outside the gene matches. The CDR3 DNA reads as TGTGCCAGTAGTATAGCAGGGGCTAGCGGGAGCCTCTGGAATGAGCAGTTCTTC. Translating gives CASSIAGASGSLWNEQFF.

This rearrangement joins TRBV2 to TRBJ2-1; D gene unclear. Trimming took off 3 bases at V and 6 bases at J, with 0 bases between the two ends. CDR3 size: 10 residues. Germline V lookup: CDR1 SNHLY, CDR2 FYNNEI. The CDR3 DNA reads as TGTGCCAGCAGTGACAATGAGCAGTTCTTC. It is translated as CASSDNEQFF.